These 32 T cell receptor beta chains came from one sample sequenced in a study of T cell responses to AZD1222 COVID-19 vaccine. Clones were sequenced by immunoSEQ multiplex PCR, and TCRdb holds only the in-frame ones, with some missing. The table lists almost 50,000 clones, approximately 79% of them singletons, with approximately 22% in the top ten. This sample comprised peripheral blood, obtained on day 0 of MenACWY control vaccination. The source is an adult in good health.

The chain links TRBV18 to TRBJ1-5; possible D gene TRBD1, 5 bases. The CDR3 length is 15 residues. The ends were cut back, 3 bases at V and 5 bases at J, with 14 bases in the middle. Germline-derived CDR1 and CDR2 are KGHSH and LQKENI. The CDR3: CASSPRPGADQPQHF. CDR3 nucleotides: TGTGCCAGCTCACCGAGACCCGGGGCAGATCAGCCCCAGCATTTT.

This clone was detected a few times. As DNA, the CDR3 is TGTGCCAGCAGTTGGGGGGTCACTGAAGCTTTCTTT. Translating gives CASSWGVTEAFF. The V and J genes are TRBV12-3 or TRBV12-4 and TRBJ1-1, with TRBD1 as a possible D gene (5 bases). The CDR3 contains 12 residues. Trimming removed 4 bases at V and 4 bases at J, with 7 bases between.

This clone was counted between two and nine times. This sequence joins TRBV5-1 and TRBJ2-3; 8 bases align to TRBD2. Germline V gene data show CDR1 as SGHRS and CDR2 as YFSETQ. The CDR3 extends over 20 amino acids. V lost 3 bases to trimming and J lost 5 bases; unmatched junction nucleotides: 23. CDR3 sequence reads: CASSYYPGPAGGRTQDTQYF. Written as DNA, the CDR3 is TGCGCCAGCAGCTATTACCCGGGACCCGCGGGCGGGAGGACCCAAGATACGCAGTATTTT.

The rearrangement links TRBV7-6 to TRBJ1-1; no firm D call. CDR3 length equals 13 residues. The V end lost 1 base, the J end lost 7 bases, and 10 bases lay between the germline ends. CDR1 and CDR2 from the germline V gene are SGHVS and FNYEAQ. DNA for the CDR3: TGTGCCAGCAGCTTAGGCCGGAAGGATGAAGCTTTCTTT. Residues: CASSLGRKDEAFF.

CDR3 sequence reads: CASSLRDRYYEQYF. The DNA of the CDR3 is TGTGCCAGCAGTCTCCGGGACAGATACTACGAGCAGTACTTC. The chain links TRBV6-5 to TRBJ2-7; 7 bases are a match to TRBD1. CDR3 size: 14 residues. Germline V CDR1 and CDR2: MNHEY, SVGAGI. V trimming: 5 bases; J trimming: 3 bases; junction bases outside the gene matches: 7.

This chain links TRBV4-1 with TRBJ2-3; D might be TRBD2 (6 bases). There are 14 residues in the CDR3. V gave up 0 bases and J gave up 7 bases, with 11 bases separating them. Germline V gene lookup returns CDR1 MGHRA and CDR2 YSYEKL. CDR3 nucleotides: TGCGCCAGCAGCCAAGATCCCGGGAGTAATACGCAGTATTTT. The encoded protein is CASSQDPGSNTQYF.

The V call is TRBV20-1, the J call TRBJ2-7; no clear D gene. The CDR3 totals 11 residues. Germline CDR1 and CDR2: DFQATT and SNEGSKA (reference sequence). V dropped 6 bases and J dropped 7 bases, with 13 bases sitting between them. This chain's CDR3 is CSAQEFLEQYF. The DNA for the CDR3 is TGCAGTGCGCAGGAGTTCTTGGAGCAGTACTTC.

The genes are TRBV6-6 and TRBJ2-7; 8 nucleotides agree with TRBD1. V lost 2 bases to trimming and J lost 2 bases; unmatched junction nucleotides: 2. CDR3 length equals 14 residues. CDR1 and CDR2 (germline): MNHNY, SVGAGI (reference sequence). The CDR3 DNA sequence: TGTGCCAGCAGTTACCCGGGACAGGCCTACGAGCAGTACTTC. Protein: CASSYPGQAYEQYF.

The chain couples TRBV27 to TRBJ2-7; no clear D gene. The germline gives CDR1 MNHEY, CDR2 SMNVEV (reference sequence). The V gene lost 5 bases and the J gene lost 3 bases, with 11 bases spanning the gap. The CDR3 is 13 residues long. DNA for the CDR3: TGTGCCAGCAGTATCGGGTCCATCTACGAGCAGTACTTC. Translation: CASSIGSIYEQYF.

The rearrangement links TRBV9 to TRBJ2-3; D is unresolved. The V and J ends lost 0 bases and 6 bases respectively, with 11 bases between them. The V gene's germline CDR1 is SGDLS and CDR2 YYNGEE. The CDR3 length is 14 residues. The CDR3 spells CASSVESGSDTQYF. DNA for the CDR3: TGTGCCAGCAGCGTAGAATCAGGAAGTGATACGCAGTATTTT.

This chain uses TRBV28 with TRBJ2-7; D is possibly TRBD1 (6 bases). Germline values: CDR1 MDHEN, CDR2 SYDVKM. V dropped 5 bases and J dropped 1 base, with 12 bases sitting between them. The CDR3 has 14 residues. The CDR3 protein is CASSPGDKSYEQYF. The CDR3 DNA follows: TGTGCCAGCAGTCCAGGGGACAAGTCCTACGAGCAGTACTTC.

This chain uses TRBV11-2 with TRBJ1-6, with TRBD1 matching over 12 bases. Germline loops: CDR1 SGHAT, CDR2 FQNNGV. CDR3 size: 16 residues. J gave up 8 bases and V 4 bases, and 6 bases lay outside the gene matches. The CDR3 reads CASSSIRDRGHSPLHF. In DNA, the CDR3 is TGTGCCAGCAGCTCTATCCGGGACAGGGGGCATTCACCCCTCCACTTT.

V is TRBV5-1 and J is TRBJ2-5, with 11 bases aligning to TRBD2. V was pared by 3 bases and J by 4 bases, with 11 bases of the junction left unmatched. CDR3 length equals 17 residues. Germline CDR1 and CDR2: SGHRS and YFSETQ. For the CDR3, the DNA is TGCGCCAGCAGCTCCTCTCTAGCGGGGGGATGGAGAGAGACCCAGTACTTC. Encoded protein: CASSSSLAGGWRETQYF.

V usage is TRBV3-1 (or the pseudogene TRBV3-2) and J usage is TRBJ1-6; TRBD1 is a possible D gene (6 bases). Trimming removed 6 bases at V and 8 bases at J, with 14 bases between. CDR3 size: 14 residues. Per germline, CDR1 LGHDT and CDR2 YNNKEL (reference sequence). The CDR3 DNA is TGTGCCAGCAGTTACGATAACAGGGATTCACCCCTCCACTTT. Its translation is CASSYDNRDSPLHF.

The chain uses TRBV28 and TRBJ1-6; D remains unclear. V dropped 6 bases and J dropped 9 bases, with 15 bases sitting between them. Germline CDR1 and CDR2: MDHEN and SYDVKM. The CDR3 runs 14 residues. The CDR3 sequence: CASRSPGWGSPLHF. CDR3 DNA: TGTGCCAGCAGGTCGCCGGGGTGGGGTTCACCCCTCCACTTT.

CDR3: CASSSTSTTSPLHF. DNA of the CDR3: TGCGCCAGCAGCTCTACAAGTACCACCTCACCCCTCCACTTT. The rearrangement joins TRBV5-1 to TRBJ1-6; D is unclear. The CDR3 has 14 amino acids. Germline V gene lookup returns CDR1 SGHRS and CDR2 YFSETQ. Trimming left V 3 bases short and J 10 bases short, with 14 bases between.

The rearrangement uses TRBV9 and TRBJ1-2; 7 bases align to TRBD1. CDR1 and CDR2 from the germline V gene are SGDLS and YYNGEE. CDR3 length: 16 residues. J gave up 8 bases and V 0 bases, and 13 bases lay outside the gene matches. The CDR3 spells CASSVAVTGEPGGYTF. The CDR3 DNA is TGTGCCAGCAGCGTAGCGGTTACAGGGGAGCCGGGAGGCTACACCTTC.

The V and J genes are TRBV19 and TRBJ1-2; D is possibly TRBD1 (5 bases). CDR3 length: 16 residues. Germline-derived CDR1 and CDR2 are LNHDA and SQIVND (reference sequence). V lost 3 bases and J 4 bases, leaving 18 bases between the germline ends. CDR3 in DNA: TGTGCCAGTAGTATCCTTTTTGGGACGAGTAGCTATGGCTACACCTTC. The encoded protein is CASSILFGTSSYGYTF. Combining the CDR3 with reference TRBV19 and TRBJ1-2 gives the whole variable domain DGGITQSPKYLFRKEGQNVTLSCEQNLNHDAMYWYRQDPGQGLRLIYYSQIVNDFQKGDIAEGYSVSREKKESFPLTVTSAQKNPTAFYLCASSILFGTSSYGYTFGSGTRLTVV.

This clone was counted once. The chain employs TRBV6-2 or TRBV6-3 and TRBJ2-5; 15 nucleotides match TRBD2. Germline trimming cut 5 bases from V and 5 bases from J; bases unmatched to any gene: 9. The germline V gene has CDR1 MNHEY and CDR2 SVGEGT. The CDR3 extends over 17 amino acids. In nucleotides, the CDR3 is TGTGCCAGCAGTAAGGGACTAGCGGGAGGCCACAGGGAGACCCAGTACTTC. Protein: CASSKGLAGGHRETQYF.

The chain has TRBV4-1 and TRBJ2-2, with TRBD2 identical over 8 bases. The germline V gene has CDR1 MGHRA and CDR2 YSYEKL. The CDR3 covers 17 residues. V lost 6 bases, J lost 6 bases, and 15 bases stayed unmatched. This CDR3 reads CASRPLFVAGLSGELFF. CDR3 nucleotide sequence: TGCGCCAGCAGGCCCCTATTTGTAGCGGGATTATCCGGGGAGCTGTTTTTT.

This chain uses TRBV29-1 with TRBJ2-5, with 12 bases matching TRBD2. The ends lost 7 bases at V and 7 bases at J; junction bases unmatched: 7. CDR3 length: 13 amino acids. The germline CDR1 and CDR2 sequences are SQVTM and ANQGSEA. The CDR3 region is CSGRLAGEGTQYF. CDR3 nucleotide sequence: TGCAGCGGGCGACTAGCGGGAGAGGGGACCCAGTACTTC.

The chain has TRBV29-1 and TRBJ1-1; 7 bases agree with TRBD1. This CDR3 contains 13 residues. Trimming cost V 4 bases and J 5 bases; bases outside gene matches: 7. Germline V CDR1 and CDR2: SQVTM, ANQGSEA. This CDR3 reads CSVGRGLRTEAFF. The CDR3 DNA is TGCAGCGTTGGAAGGGGGCTGAGGACTGAAGCTTTCTTT. Drawing the rest from reference TRBV29-1 and TRBJ1-1, the complete variable domain is SAVISQKPSRDICQRGTSLTIQCQVDSQVTMMFWYRQQPGQSLTLIATANQGSEATYESGFVIDKFPISRPNLTFSTLTVSNMSPEDSSIYLCSVGRGLRTEAFFGQGTRLTVV.

This clone is medium-sized by share. This sequence joins TRBV24-1 and TRBJ2-2, with D unresolved. This CDR3 is built from 15 residues. With 7 bases removed from V and 0 bases from J, the gap between germline ends came to 11 bases. Germline-derived CDR1 and CDR2 are KGHDR and SFDVKD. CDR3 bases: TGTGCCACCAGCCCTTGGGCCTCGAACACCGGGGAGCTGTTTTTT. Amino acid sequence: CATSPWASNTGELFF.

This clone was counted once. The V call is TRBV6-1, the J call TRBJ2-7; D ambiguous. CDR3 size: 13 residues. Trimming stripped 1 base from V and 6 bases from J, with 10 bases between. Germline V gives CDR1 MNHNS, CDR2 SASEGT. DNA for the CDR3: TGTGCCAGCAGTGAAGTTCCGTCAACCGAGCAGTACGTC. Its protein product is CASSEVPSTEQYV.

The V and J genes are TRBV2 and TRBJ1-1; 12 bases align to TRBD1. The CDR3 loop spans 15 amino acids. CDR1 is SNHLY and CDR2 is FYNNEI in the germline V gene. V was clipped by 6 bases and J by 1 base; unmatched bases: 3. The CDR3 DNA reads as TGTGCCAGCAGGGGACAGGGGGCCAGGAACACTGAAGCTTTCTTT. Translation gives CASRGQGARNTEAFF.

This clone came up a few times. The chain links TRBV5-1 to TRBJ2-2, with no clear D. Germline values: CDR1 SGHRS, CDR2 YFSETQ. The CDR3 has 13 residues. Trimming took off 2 bases at V and 7 bases at J, with 9 bases between the two ends. Here the CDR3 reads CASSLSVSGELFF. The CDR3 DNA is TGCGCCAGCAGCTTAAGCGTCAGCGGGGAGCTGTTTTTT.

V gene TRBV5-5 combines with J gene TRBJ2-5, with 7 nucleotides matching TRBD1. The CDR3 sequence is 14 residues long. From germline, CDR1 is SGHKS and CDR2 YYEKEE (reference sequence). Trimming removed 6 bases from V and 5 bases from J; junction bases left unmatched: 10. The CDR3 protein is CASKTDSRGETQYF. As DNA, the CDR3 is TGTGCCAGCAAGACAGACTCCAGGGGGGAGACCCAGTACTTC.

The chain recombines TRBV11-2 with TRBJ2-1; 12 bases line up with TRBD2. Germline CDR1 and CDR2: SGHAT and FQNNGV. The length of the CDR3 is 14 residues. After removal of 6 bases from V and 8 bases from J, the junction contained 5 bases not matched to a gene. CDR3 sequence (DNA): TGTGCCAGCAGTCTAGCGGGAGGGAGGCATGAGCAGTTCTTC. Its protein is CASSLAGGRHEQFF.

The genes are TRBV10-3 and TRBJ1-5, with TRBD1 matching over 7 bases. Germline lookup yields CDR1 ENHRY and CDR2 SYGVKD. The CDR3 consists of 14 residues. V dropped 0 bases and J dropped 4; count of bases not matched to a gene: 0. The CDR3 is CAISESQGNQPQHF. The CDR3 region has the DNA TGTGCCATCAGTGAGTCACAGGGGAATCAGCCCCAGCATTTT.

V gene TRBV18 combines with J gene TRBJ1-5, with D perhaps TRBD1 (6 bases). The CDR3 contains 15 residues. The V and J ends lost 2 bases and 7 bases respectively, with 15 bases between them. Germline-derived CDR1 and CDR2 are KGHSH and LQKENI. CDR3 loop: CASSPGAQGAQPQHF. The CDR3 DNA reads as TGTGCCAGCTCACCAGGGGCACAGGGAGCCCAGCCCCAGCATTTT.

This clone was counted a single time. The V call is TRBV3-1 (or the pseudogene TRBV3-2), the J call TRBJ2-2; the D gene is possibly TRBD1 (5 bases). The V gene's germline CDR1 is LGHDT and CDR2 YNNKEL (reference sequence). V shed 4 bases and J shed 1 base, with 13 bases lying between them. The CDR3 is 16 residues long. CDR3 sequence: CASSLRQGMNTGELFF. In DNA form, the CDR3 reads TGTGCCAGCAGCCTCCGTCAGGGAATGAACACCGGGGAGCTGTTTTTT.

The chain is built from TRBV29-1 and TRBJ2-3; 7 bases map to TRBD1. From germline, CDR1 is SQVTM and CDR2 ANQGSEA. V shed 3 bases, J shed 5 bases, and the junction held 2 bases outside the gene matches. CDR3 length equals 12 residues. As DNA, the CDR3 is TGCAGCGTTGATAGACAGGGAGATACGCAGTATTTT. Protein product: CSVDRQGDTQYF.